The entry below describes one T cell receptor (beta chain). Its antigen is unknown. The source of the sample is a study of graft-versus-host responses after intestinal transplantation. Study-level background: Recipients had multivisceral, liver-intestinal, or isolated intestinal transplants.

Method: immunoSEQ multiplex PCR; TCRdb's copy keeps in-frame clones and lacks some. The top ten hold roughly 1.6% of the sample, which has 50,000 to 75,000 clones, 90% seen once. Broader study findings: Graft-versus-host to host-versus-graft clonal ratios in allografts were high in patients with graft-donor T cell macrochimerism.

The sequence came from a human donor who was the organ donor for an intestinal transplant. Sample: unstimulated CD8+ T cells sorted from spleen or lymph node cells, taken before transplant.

The CDR3: CASSNSPAGYEQYF. The CDR3 DNA reads TGTGCCAGCAGCAACTCCCCAGCGGGCTACGAGCAGTACTTC. The chain joins TRBV7-6 to TRBJ2-7; TRBD2 is a possible D gene (6 bases). The CDR3 is 14 residues long. Germline CDR1 is SGHVS and CDR2 is FNYEAQ. Trimming removed 5 bases at V and 3 bases at J, with 14 bases between.